Listed below are T cell receptor beta chains from one sample, sequenced in a study of blood T cell repertoires in COVID-19. The table came from immunoSEQ multiplex PCR; TCRdb's copy has only in-frame clones and leaves some out. The data hold about 210,000 clones, with roughly 89% observed a single time. Sequenced sample: PBMCs or T cells enriched from blood (not recorded which). The receptors derive from a woman aged 25 to 45 who had been exposed to COVID-19. CDR3s leave out the opening cysteine and the closing phenylalanine or tryptophan. Clone size appears in some rows only: once, few, many, or a class for an expanded clone.

J | size | V | CDR3
TRBJ1-1 | - | TRBV6-2/TRBV6-3 | ASSYSRNRDTEAF
TRBJ1-1 | - | TRBV4-1 | ASSRGRGATEAF
TRBJ2-2 | - | TRBV5-1 | ASSLGTVVSTTGELF
TRBJ1-4 | - | TRBV7-9 | ASSPYQGQINEKLF
TRBJ2-7 | - | TRBV5-1 | ASSLRGSTYEQY
TRBJ1-2 | - | TRBV7-2 | ASSFGDNNYGYT
TRBJ1-2 | - | TRBV12-3/TRBV12-4 | ASSLTGEGGYT
TRBJ2-1 | - | TRBV19 | ASSRGTNEQF
TRBJ2-7 | - | TRBV4-3 | ASSPSGTGETYEQY
TRBJ1-1 | - | TRBV12-3/TRBV12-4 | ASSPRQDTEAF
TRBJ1-1 | once | TRBV3-1/TRBV3-2 | ASSQYRGYTEAF
TRBJ1-1 | - | TRBV5-4 | ASSRTGKLAEAF
TRBJ2-3 | few | TRBV2 | ASQRSGDTQY
TRBJ1-1 | few | TRBV18 | ASSHSGEENTEAF
TRBJ1-2 | many | TRBV6-1 | ASTPGSGNYGYT
TRBJ1-4 | - | TRBV25-1 | ASSDRGWSEKLF
TRBJ1-1 | - | TRBV6-6 | ASSFTEPGNTEAF
TRBJ2-5 | - | TRBV19 | ASSRDRYSETQY
TRBJ1-5 | - | TRBV5-6 | ASSLTGQGLNQPQH
TRBJ2-7 | once | TRBV5-1 | ASSSTGDPPNEQY